Following are 24 T cell receptor beta chains from one sample sequenced in a study of shared clonotypes between healthy human individuals. Only in-frame clones appear in the TCRdb table, and some are missing; sequencing was by immunoSEQ multiplex PCR. This sample has hundreds of thousands of clones; about 96% occur once, and the top ten carry roughly 0.06%. The sequenced sample was naive CD4+ T cells sorted from blood. Stated subset: CD45RA+ positively selected. The receptors were sampled from a woman aged 25-40 years in good health.

The genes are TRBV25-1 and TRBJ2-7, with D perhaps matching TRBD2 (6 bases). Germline-derived CDR1 and CDR2 are MGHDK and SYGVNS. The CDR3 has 15 amino acids. V dropped 2 bases and J dropped 6 bases, with 17 bases sitting between them. CDR3 DNA sequence: TGTGCCAGCAGTGAACCCCAAGGGCGGGGTTCCGAGCAGTACTTC. Residues: CASSEPQGRGSEQYF.

The V and J genes are TRBV2 and TRBJ1-5; D is possibly TRBD1 (6 bases). CDR1 and CDR2 (germline): SNHLY, FYNNEI. Trimming removed 0 bases at V and 3 bases at J, with 12 bases between. The CDR3 spans 16 residues. CDR3 sequence reads: CASSEAWRGPNQPQHF. The DNA of the CDR3 is TGTGCCAGCAGTGAAGCTTGGCGGGGGCCCAATCAGCCCCAGCATTTT.

This chain connects TRBV30 to TRBJ1-1; possibly TRBD1 for D (6 bases). The germline CDR1 and CDR2 sequences are GTSNPN and SVGIG (reference sequence). This CDR3 contains 14 residues. V was shortened by 4 bases and J by 3 bases, with 15 bases between the two germline ends. The CDR3 protein is CAWTQGISDTEAFF. The CDR3 DNA reads TGTGCCTGGACCCAGGGGATATCGGACACTGAAGCTTTCTTT. Supplemented by reference TRBV30 and TRBJ1-1, the full variable domain reads SQTIHQWPATLVQPVGSPLSLECTVEGTSNPNLYWYRQAAGRGLQLLFYSVGIGQISSEVPQNLSASRPQDRQFILSSKKLLLSDSGFYLCAWTQGISDTEAFFGQGTRLTVV.

This sequence joins TRBV19 and TRBJ1-5; D gene unclear. The CDR3 is 14 residues long. V was cut by 3 bases and J by 5 bases, with 11 bases left in between. The germline CDR1 and CDR2 sequences are LNHDA and SQIVND (reference sequence). In DNA, the CDR3 is TGTGCCAGTAGTATGACGGATTATTATCAGCCCCAGCATTTT. Translation gives CASSMTDYYQPQHF.

The chain couples TRBV18 to TRBJ1-1; D call uncertain. In germline, CDR1 is KGHSH, CDR2 LQKENI. The germline V and J ends were trimmed by 3 bases and 0 bases, with 14 bases remaining between them. CDR3 length: 16 residues. CDR3 amino acids: CASSPSIPVLNTEAFF. The CDR3 DNA reads TGTGCCAGCTCACCCTCAATACCCGTTTTGAACACTGAAGCTTTCTTT.

This chain links TRBV30 with TRBJ1-1; D may be TRBD1 (5 bases). CDR3 length: 17 amino acids. V lost 5 bases to trimming and J lost 0 bases, with 22 bases between them. Germline loops: CDR1 GTSNPN, CDR2 SVGIG (reference sequence). The CDR3 spells CAWYRRAAQAMNTEAFF. The DNA of the CDR3 is TGTGCCTGGTACCGCAGGGCAGCCCAGGCAATGAACACTGAAGCTTTCTTT.

This sequence joins TRBV6-7 and TRBJ2-1; D possibly uses TRBD1 or TRBD2 (5 bases each). TRBV6-7 is assigned to the ORF class and has an uncertain function. This CDR3 has 17 residues. Trimming removed 8 bases at V and 0 bases at J, with 20 bases between. The CDR3 nucleotides are TGTGCCAGCGGGTGGGACGATATGATGAGCTCCTACAATGAGCAGTTCTTC. It is translated as CASGWDDMMSSYNEQFF.

The chain joins TRBV7-9 to TRBJ1-2, with D perhaps matching TRBD1 (5 bases). Looked up from germline, CDR1 is SEHNR and CDR2 is FQNEAQ (reference sequence). V was trimmed by 1 base and J by 4 bases, leaving 10 bases between them. This CDR3 has 14 amino acids. The CDR3, as DNA: TGTGCCAGCAGCTTAGTCGGGACCCTCTATGGCTACACCTTC. Protein product: CASSLVGTLYGYTF.

This clone showed up just once. V usage is TRBV30 and J usage is TRBJ2-1; D ambiguous. Germline loops: CDR1 GTSNPN, CDR2 SVGIG (reference sequence). The CDR3 has 15 residues. V lost 0 bases to trimming and J lost 2 bases, with 11 bases between them. The CDR3 coding sequence is TGTGCCTGGAGTGTAACCGGCGGTCCCTACAATGAGCAGTTCTTC. Protein product: CAWSVTGGPYNEQFF.

The J gene is TRBJ2-3, the V gene TRBV7-6; 12 nucleotides align to TRBD2. Germline lookup yields CDR1 SGHVS and CDR2 FNYEAQ. V shed 2 bases, J shed 2 bases, and the junction held 2 bases outside the gene matches. This CDR3 spans 16 amino acids. The CDR3 protein is CASSLRLAGDTDTQYF. For the CDR3, the DNA is TGTGCCAGCAGCTTACGACTAGCGGGGGACACAGATACGCAGTATTTT.

V usage is TRBV18 and J usage is TRBJ1-1, with 7 bases that match TRBD1. The CDR3 runs to 14 residues. CDR1 is KGHSH and CDR2 is LQKENI in the germline V gene. After removal of 6 bases from V and 5 bases from J, the junction contained 9 bases not matched to a gene. The CDR3 DNA reads TGTGCCAGCTCCCCCCGACAGGGAGCGACTGAAGCTTTCTTT. Encoded protein: CASSPRQGATEAFF. Variable domain in full (rest from reference TRBV18 and TRBJ1-1): NAGVMQNPRHLVRRRGQEARLRCSPMKGHSHVYWYRQLPEEGLKFMVYLQKENIIDESGMPKERFSAEFPKEGPSILRIQQVVRGDSAAYFCASSPRQGATEAFFGQGTRLTVV.

This clone was found once. The V and J genes are TRBV5-1 and TRBJ2-3, with 11 bases that match TRBD1. CDR1 and CDR2 from the germline V gene are SGHRS and YFSETQ. The ends lost 1 base at V and 0 bases at J; junction bases unmatched: 10. This CDR3 region has 19 residues. CDR3: CASSLTPGQGVASTDTQYF. Here the CDR3 DNA reads TGCGCCAGCAGCTTGACACCGGGACAGGGGGTAGCTAGCACAGATACGCAGTATTTT.

The gene calls are TRBV28 and TRBJ2-2; no definite D call. Germline CDR1 MDHEN, CDR2 SYDVKM. The CDR3 contains 15 residues. The V end was cut by 5 bases, the J end by 1 base, with 11 bases between. The CDR3 here is CASSPIYLNTGELFF. Here the CDR3 DNA reads TGTGCCAGCAGTCCCATCTATCTGAACACCGGGGAGCTGTTTTTT. The full variable domain, in which reference TRBV28 and TRBJ2-2 provide the parts outside the CDR3, is DVKVTQSSRYLVKRTGEKVFLECVQDMDHENMFWYRQDPGLGLRLIYFSYDVKMKEKGDIPEGYSVSREKKERFSLILESASTNQTSMYLCASSPIYLNTGELFFGEGSRLTVL.

The chain has TRBV5-4 and TRBJ1-1; the D gene is possibly TRBD1 (6 bases). Trimming cost V 2 bases and J 6 bases, with 8 bases left between them. The CDR3 contains 12 residues. Germline V gene data show CDR1 as SGHNT and CDR2 as YYREEE (reference sequence). Here the CDR3 reads CASSFKGAEAFF. The CDR3 nucleotides are TGTGCCAGCAGCTTTAAGGGGGCTGAAGCTTTCTTT. The entire variable domain, with the rest obtained from reference TRBV5-4 and TRBJ1-1, is as follows: ETGVTQSPTHLIKTRGQQVTLRCSSQSGHNTVSWYQQALGQGPQFIFQYYREEENGRGNFPPRFSGLQFPNYSSELNVNALELDDSALYLCASSFKGAEAFFGQGTRLTVV.

This chain links TRBV6-4 with TRBJ2-7, with D hard to call. The V gene's germline CDR1 is MRHNA and CDR2 SNTAGT. The CDR3 length is 15 residues. The germline V and J ends were trimmed by 6 bases and 0 bases, with 15 bases remaining between them. CDR3 nucleotide sequence: TGTGCCAGCAGGAAGGAGAGCCTTGGCTCCTACGAGCAGTACTTC. As protein: CASRKESLGSYEQYF.

The chain uses TRBV18 and TRBJ2-7; 9 bases line up with TRBD1. V shed 6 bases and J 1 base; nucleotides not matched to a gene: 10. This CDR3 has 16 amino acids. Germline V gene sequence: CDR1 KGHSH, CDR2 LQKENI. The CDR3 region has the DNA TGTGCCAGCTCTCACACCGGGACAGGGAGGTCCTACGAGCAGTACTTC. Protein: CASSHTGTGRSYEQYF.

The chain employs TRBV18 and TRBJ1-4; TRBD1 agrees at 12 bases. Germline V gives CDR1 KGHSH, CDR2 LQKENI. The V and J ends lost 3 bases and 7 bases, in that order; junction bases with no gene match: 0. CDR3 length: 14 amino acids. CDR3 region: CASSPGQGAEKLFF. CDR3 in DNA: TGTGCCAGCTCACCGGGACAGGGGGCTGAAAAACTGTTTTTT.

This rearrangement joins TRBV28 to TRBJ1-4; a weak D match, TRBD1 (6 bases). In germline, CDR1 is MDHEN, CDR2 SYDVKM. The CDR3 is made up of 14 amino acids. Trimming took 8 bases from V and 7 from J, leaving 17 bases between them. The CDR3, as DNA: TGTGCCAGCGGGTTACAGGGTGTAGCTGAAAAACTGTTTTTT. This encodes CASGLQGVAEKLFF.

The chain is built from TRBV5-1 and TRBJ2-5, with 9 positions matching TRBD2. The CDR3 is made up of 16 amino acids. The V gene's germline CDR1 is SGHRS and CDR2 YFSETQ. The V and J ends lost 6 bases and 2 bases, in that order; junction bases with no gene match: 11. CDR3 in DNA: TGCGCCAGCACTATTGCGGCTAGCGGGACACAAGAGACCCAGTACTTC. Its protein product is CASTIAASGTQETQYF.

In DNA, the CDR3 is TGTGCCAGCAGTGAATGGCTAGCGGCGACGTTCTTC. Its translation: CASSEWLAATFF. The V and J genes are TRBV6-1 and TRBJ2-1; 7 bases are a match to TRBD2. Trimming at V came to 2 bases and at J to 15 bases, leaving 7 bases not matched to a gene. The germline CDR1 and CDR2 sequences are MNHNS and SASEGT. This CDR3 spans 12 amino acids.

The V call is TRBV18, the J call TRBJ1-1, with D possibly being TRBD1 (6 bases). CDR3 size: 13 residues. Germline values: CDR1 KGHSH, CDR2 LQKENI. Trimming took off 2 bases at V and 5 bases at J, with 9 bases between the two ends. The CDR3 coding sequence is TGTGCCAGCTCACCAAGGGGGGAAACTGAAGCTTTCTTT. Residues: CASSPRGETEAFF.

CDR3 loop: CASSSWEKDGYEQYF. The CDR3 nucleotides read TGTGCCAGCAGCTCCTGGGAGAAGGATGGCTACGAGCAGTACTTC. The chain carries TRBV11-2 and TRBJ2-7; perhaps TRBD2 as D (5 bases). V gave up 4 bases and J gave up 3 bases, with 16 bases separating them. This CDR3 has 15 residues. Per germline, CDR1 SGHAT and CDR2 FQNNGV.

The chain couples TRBV28 to TRBJ1-3, with a tentative D call TRBD1 (5 bases). This CDR3 comprises 14 residues. CDR1 and CDR2 from the germline V gene are MDHEN and SYDVKM. Trimming cost V 7 bases and J 1 base, with 11 bases left between them. CDR3 region: CASTHSGSGNTIYF. As DNA, the CDR3 is TGTGCCAGCACCCACTCAGGGTCTGGAAACACCATATATTTT.

V is TRBV2 and J is TRBJ2-7, with 9 bases that match TRBD1. The junction had 9 bases not matched to a gene; V was cut back by 10 bases and J by 2 bases. Germline V gene data show CDR1 as SNHLY and CDR2 as FYNNEI. The CDR3 loop spans 14 amino acids. CDR3 in DNA: TGTGCCACCGGAACCGGGACAGGGCCCTACGAGCAGTACTTC. Protein: CATGTGTGPYEQYF. Full variable domain (outside the CDR3, taken from reference TRBV2 and TRBJ2-7): EPEVTQTPSHQVTQMGQEVILRCVPISNHLYFYWYRQILGQKVEFLVSFYNNEISEKSEIFDDQFSVERPDGSNFTLKIRSTKLEDSAMYFCATGTGTGPYEQYFGPGTRLTVT.